These 17 T cell receptor beta chains came from one sample sequenced in a study of blood T cells in healthy people across ages. Primed by a sample-barcoded 5' primer and a J-beta primer mix, a second PCR proceeded for roughly 6 to 12 cycles. Each CDR3 protein gets one entry after TCRdb re-called the 5' RACE reads with MiXCR. The sample shows more than 900,000 distinct CDR3 sequences, roughly a quarter of them seen only once. These data were likewise used in another study, on T cells of mothers and their children.

The sample comprised blood. Receptors were obtained from a girl aged 2-10 years in good health.

This sequence joins TRBV28 and TRBJ1-6, with D perhaps matching TRBD1 (5 bases). This CDR3 has 15 residues. CDR1 MDHEN and CDR2 SYDVKM come from the germline V gene. V lost 3 bases and J lost 9, with 15 bases in between. CDR3 amino acids: CASSFVGDPISPLHF. The CDR3 region has the DNA TGTGCCAGCAGTTTTGTCGGGGACCCAATTTCACCCCTCCACTTT.

The table lists this clonotype with a count of one. The chain combines TRBV7-3 with TRBJ1-2, with D hard to call. There are 14 residues in the CDR3. Deletions cut 3 bases from V and 4 bases from J, with 12 bases between. Germline CDR1 is SGHTA and CDR2 is FQGTGA. Written as DNA, the CDR3 is TGTGCCAGCAGCTTCTTCGCCGGCCCCTATGGCTACACCTTC. It specifies CASSFFAGPYGYTF.

The chain joins TRBV29-1 to TRBJ2-7; TRBD2 is a possible D gene (5 bases). This CDR3 has 12 amino acids. CDR1 is SQVTM, CDR2 ANQGSEA, per germline. CDR3 in DNA: TGCAGTGGACTGGGGAACTCCTACGAGCAGTACTTC. Translating gives CSGLGNSYEQYF.

The chain combines TRBV6-1 with TRBJ2-4, with no clear D. The CDR3 contains 15 residues. The V gene's germline CDR1 is MNHNS and CDR2 SASEGT. With 5 bases removed from V and 0 bases from J, the gap between germline ends came to 11 bases. CDR3 region: CASSQHTLAKNIQYF. The CDR3 DNA reads TGTGCCAGCAGTCAACACACCTTAGCCAAAAACATTCAGTACTTC.

Of note for this clonotype: It is unclear where the CDR3 begins or ends on the DNA, so no DNA is shown, and the CDR3 is as TCRdb lists it. J is TRBJ1-5 and V is TRBV21-1. TRBV21-1 is a listed pseudogene. The CDR3 is 17 amino acids in total, end residues counted. The CDR3 loop is CAIWGRGSRVLNQPQHF.

The chain is built from TRBV4-1 and TRBJ2-6, with 7 bases identical to TRBD2. Germline lookup yields CDR1 MGHRA and CDR2 YSYEKL. Unmatched junction bases numbered 2, after V lost 5 bases and J lost 4 bases. The CDR3 loop spans 14 amino acids. CDR3 nucleotide sequence: TGCGCCAGCAGCACTAGCGCCGGGGCCAACGTCCTGACTTTC. It translates to CASSTSAGANVLTF.

The rearrangement uses TRBV6-5 and TRBJ1-4; possible D gene TRBD1, 5 bases. The CDR3 is made up of 17 amino acids. Looked up from germline, CDR1 is MNHEY and CDR2 is SVGAGI. V was shortened by 2 bases and J by 3 bases, with 16 bases between the two germline ends. CDR3: CASSYIFGGQSNEKLFF. Written as DNA, the CDR3 is TGTGCCAGCAGTTACATCTTCGGGGGTCAGTCTAATGAAAAACTGTTTTTT.

There are a few counts of this clonotype. The chain combines TRBV5-6 with TRBJ2-3; a possible D gene is TRBD1 (6 bases). The germline V and J ends were trimmed by 1 base and 0 bases, with 24 bases remaining between them. Germline V lookup: CDR1 SGHDT, CDR2 YYEEEE. This CDR3 comprises 20 residues. The CDR3 is CASSLSYQEDRDTSTDTQYF. The CDR3 DNA follows: TGTGCCAGCAGCTTGTCTTATCAGGAGGACAGAGATACTAGCACAGATACGCAGTATTTT. The full variable domain, in which reference TRBV5-6 and TRBJ2-3 provide the parts outside the CDR3, is DAGVTQSPTHLIKTRGQQVTLRCSPKSGHDTVSWYQQALGQGPQFIFQYYEEEERQRGNFPDRFSGHQFPNYSSELNVNALLLGDSALYLCASSLSYQEDRDTSTDTQYFGPGTRLTVL.

The chain couples TRBV7-3 to TRBJ1-1; no firm D call. This CDR3 is built from 15 residues. The V gene lost 2 bases and the J gene lost 0 bases, with 10 bases spanning the gap. Germline CDR1 reads SGHTA; CDR2 reads FQGTGA. In DNA form, the CDR3 reads TGTGCCAGCAGCTTAGGGCAGCTGATGAACACTGAAGCTTTCTTT. Amino acids: CASSLGQLMNTEAFF.

V gene TRBV5-1 combines with J gene TRBJ2-3, with 8 bases fitting TRBD2. Germline-derived CDR1 and CDR2 are SGHRS and YFSETQ. The CDR3 is 15 amino acids. The J segment lost 4 bases and the V segment lost 6 bases, leaving 10 bases of the junction unmatched. For the CDR3, the DNA is TGCGCCAGCACCTTAGCGGGATTAGAAGCAGATACGCAGTATTTT. As protein: CASTLAGLEADTQYF.

The chain is built from TRBV27 and TRBJ2-1; TRBD2 matches 8 bases. Germline V gene data show CDR1 as MNHEY and CDR2 as SMNVEV (reference sequence). The junction had 6 bases not matched to a gene; V was cut back by 6 bases and J by 5 bases. The CDR3 totals 14 residues. The CDR3 DNA sequence: TGTGCCAGCAGCCATGGGACTAGGGACAATGAGCAGTTCTTC. Translated, it gives CASSHGTRDNEQFF.

This clonotype was counted between two and nine times. The V call is TRBV10-3, the J call TRBJ2-1; 11 bases agree with TRBD2. Gene TRBJ2-5 matches the end of the DNA better, so the J call may be wrong. From germline, CDR1 is ENHRY and CDR2 SYGVKD. CDR3 size: 13 residues. CDR3 protein: CAIRTSGQETQYF. CDR3 DNA sequence: TGTGCCATCCGGACTAGCGGGCAAGAGACCCAGTACTTC.

This clonotype appeared a few times. Its ends do not fully match the called genes, so a read error is possible. This chain uses TRBV20-1 with TRBJ2-6; no reliable D call. The CDR3 loop spans 15 amino acids. Germline V lookup: CDR1 DFQATT, CDR2 SNEGSKA (reference sequence). The CDR3 region is CSAGEAGSGANVLTF. The DNA of the CDR3 is TGCAGTGCTGGAGAGGCAGGCTCTGGGGCCAACGTCCTGACTTTC.

This chain links TRBV5-1 with TRBJ2-3; TRBD2 aligns across 9 bases. The V and J ends lost 4 bases and 5 bases, in that order; junction bases with no gene match: 14. From germline, CDR1 is SGHRS and CDR2 YFSETQ. The length of the CDR3 is 17 residues. The CDR3 DNA reads TGCGCCAGCAGCCCCCAGATTAGCGGGAGCGGCCAAGATACGCAGTATTTT. It specifies CASSPQISGSGQDTQYF.

In this sample, this clonotype turned up a few times. The J gene is TRBJ2-3, the V gene TRBV7-8, with 7 bases aligning to TRBD2. J lost 1 base, V lost 3 bases, and 7 bases had no gene match. The CDR3 is made up of 16 amino acids. The germline V gene encodes CDR1 SGHVS and CDR2 FQNEAQ. CDR3 region: CASSLDPSGRTDTQYF. The CDR3 DNA follows: TGTGCCAGCAGCTTGGACCCTAGCGGTCGCACAGATACGCAGTATTTT.

CDR3 amino acids: CASSQVPNDNEQFF. Written as DNA, the CDR3 is TGCGCCAGCAGCCAAGTCCCGAATGACAATGAGCAGTTCTTC. V is TRBV4-1 and J is TRBJ2-1, with D unclear. Germline V gene lookup returns CDR1 MGHRA and CDR2 YSYEKL. Trimming took 1 base from V and 5 from J, leaving 9 bases between them. The CDR3 is made up of 14 amino acids.

The chain couples TRBV15 to TRBJ2-1; 7 bases are a match to TRBD2. The CDR3 has 15 amino acids. From germline, CDR1 is LNHNV and CDR2 YYDKDF (reference sequence). The J segment lost 7 bases and the V segment lost 4 bases, leaving 10 bases of the junction unmatched. The CDR3 DNA reads as TGTGCCACCAGCATAAGGACTAGTTTCGAAAATGAGCAGTTCTTC. Translation gives CATSIRTSFENEQFF.